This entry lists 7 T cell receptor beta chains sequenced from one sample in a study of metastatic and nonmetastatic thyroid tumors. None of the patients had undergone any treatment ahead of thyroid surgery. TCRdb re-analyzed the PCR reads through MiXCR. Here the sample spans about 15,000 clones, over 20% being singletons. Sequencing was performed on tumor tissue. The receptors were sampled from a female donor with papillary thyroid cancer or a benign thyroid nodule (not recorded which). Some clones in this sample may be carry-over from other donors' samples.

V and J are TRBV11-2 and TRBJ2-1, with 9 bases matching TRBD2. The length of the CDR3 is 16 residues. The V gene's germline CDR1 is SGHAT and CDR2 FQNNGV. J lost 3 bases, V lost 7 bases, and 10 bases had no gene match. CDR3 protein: CASTRGLAGLYNEQFF. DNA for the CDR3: TGTGCCAGCACCCGGGGGCTAGCGGGACTCTACAATGAGCAGTTCTTC.

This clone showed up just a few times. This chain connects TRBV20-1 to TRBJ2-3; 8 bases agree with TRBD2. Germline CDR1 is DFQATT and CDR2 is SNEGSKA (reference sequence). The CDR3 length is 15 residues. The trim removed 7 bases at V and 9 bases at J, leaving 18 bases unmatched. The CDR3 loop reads CSVAGGSHEGLTQYF. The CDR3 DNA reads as TGCAGTGTGGCGGGGGGCTCCCACGAGGGGTTAACGCAGTATTTT.

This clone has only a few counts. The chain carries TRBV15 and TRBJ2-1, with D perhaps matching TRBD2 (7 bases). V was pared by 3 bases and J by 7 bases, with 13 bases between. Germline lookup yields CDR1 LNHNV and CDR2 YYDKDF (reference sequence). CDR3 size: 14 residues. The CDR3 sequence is CATSRGGAQNEQFF. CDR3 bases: TGTGCCACCAGCAGGGGGGGGGCCCAAAATGAGCAGTTCTTC.

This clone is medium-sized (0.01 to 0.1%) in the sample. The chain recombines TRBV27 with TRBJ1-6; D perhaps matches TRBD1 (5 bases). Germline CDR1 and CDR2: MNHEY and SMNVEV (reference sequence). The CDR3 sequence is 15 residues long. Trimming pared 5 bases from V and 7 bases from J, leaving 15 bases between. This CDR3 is CASSKYGTENSPLHF. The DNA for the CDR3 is TGTGCCAGCAGTAAATATGGGACCGAAAATTCACCCCTCCACTTT.

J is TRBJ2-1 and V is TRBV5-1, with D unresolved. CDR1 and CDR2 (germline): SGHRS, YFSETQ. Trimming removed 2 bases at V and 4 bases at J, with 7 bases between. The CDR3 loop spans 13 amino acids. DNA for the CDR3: TGCGCCAGCAGCTTAACGACATACAATGAGCAGTTCTTC. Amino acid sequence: CASSLTTYNEQFF.

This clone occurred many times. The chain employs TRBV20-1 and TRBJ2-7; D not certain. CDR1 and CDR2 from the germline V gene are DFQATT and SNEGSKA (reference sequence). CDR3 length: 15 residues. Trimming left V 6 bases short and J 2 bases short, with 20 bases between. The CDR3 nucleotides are TGCAGTGCCCCAGACTGGGCGAAGGGCACCTACGAGCAGTACTTC. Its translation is CSAPDWAKGTYEQYF.

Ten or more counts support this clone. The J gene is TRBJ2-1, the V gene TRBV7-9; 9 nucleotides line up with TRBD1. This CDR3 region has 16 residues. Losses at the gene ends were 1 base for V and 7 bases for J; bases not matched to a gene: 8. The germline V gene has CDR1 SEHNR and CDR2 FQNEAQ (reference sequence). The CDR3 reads CASSLVGDRGINEQFF. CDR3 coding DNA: TGTGCCAGCAGCTTAGTAGGAGACAGGGGGATAAATGAGCAGTTCTTC.